What follows is one TCR beta chain and its context. The Seattle site enrolled patients during active infection and followed them longitudinally. These data belong to a study of blood T cell repertoires in COVID-19. Overall study context: Acute-phase and convalescent COVID-19 samples originated in the United States, Italy and Spain. Nucleic acid was either cDNA or gDNA, and it came from T cells, B-cell-depleted T cells, or PBMCs.

As processed by the authors: Reference gene primer amplification yielded estimated nucleated cell counts. Some clones are missing from TCRdb's copy, which holds only in-frame ones; the method was immunoSEQ multiplex PCR. That table gives V, J and clone size, and the DNA gave D and trimming. Seen here are roughly 230,000 clones, approximately 85% observed once, and the top ten hold approximately 5.1%. Sequencing was performed on peripheral blood. The receptor was isolated from a man aged 45 to 65 with COVID-19, enrolled during active disease.

The CDR3 region has the DNA TGTGCCAGCAGCTTAGGAGGACAGGGATACTACGAGCAGTACTTC. This codes for CASSLGGQGYYEQYF. V gene TRBV11-2 combines with J gene TRBJ2-7; 8 nucleotides match TRBD1. The CDR3 extends over 15 amino acids. V was clipped by 1 base and J by 3 bases; unmatched bases: 5. In germline, CDR1 is SGHAT, CDR2 FQNNGV.